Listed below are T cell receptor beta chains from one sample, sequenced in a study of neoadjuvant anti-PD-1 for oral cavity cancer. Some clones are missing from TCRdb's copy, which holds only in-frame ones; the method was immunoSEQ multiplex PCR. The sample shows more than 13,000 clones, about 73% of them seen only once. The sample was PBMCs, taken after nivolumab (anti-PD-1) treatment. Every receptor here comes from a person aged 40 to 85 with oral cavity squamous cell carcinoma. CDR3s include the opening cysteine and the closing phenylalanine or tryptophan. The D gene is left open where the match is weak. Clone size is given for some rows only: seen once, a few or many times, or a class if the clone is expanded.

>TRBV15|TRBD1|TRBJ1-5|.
TGTGCCACCAGCAGAGATGGGACAGGGGTCAATCAGCCCCAGCATTTT
CATSRDGTGVNQPQHF
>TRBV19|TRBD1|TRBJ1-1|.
TGTGCCAGTAGTATAGGAGGGACAGGGGGCTGGACTGAAGCTTTCTTT
CASSIGGTGGWTEAFF
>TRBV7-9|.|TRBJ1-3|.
TGTGCCAGCAGCTTAGCGGGAGGAGGAAACACCATATATTTT
CASSLAGGGNTIYF
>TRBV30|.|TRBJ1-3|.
TGTGCCTGGGAGGAAGGTCGTCACTCTGGAAACACCATATATTTT
CAWEEGRHSGNTIYF
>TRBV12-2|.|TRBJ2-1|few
TGTGCAAGTCGCTTAACCCAGCGGGAGGGACGTGAGCAGTTCTTC
CASRLTQREGREQFF
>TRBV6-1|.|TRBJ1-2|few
TGTGCCAGCAGTGATCTGGAGCTCTATGGCTACACCTTC
CASSDLELYGYTF
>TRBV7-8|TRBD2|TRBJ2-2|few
TGTGCCAGCAGCTTAGCGCGGCGGGGGACGAACACCGGGGAGCTGTTTTTT
CASSLARRGTNTGELFF
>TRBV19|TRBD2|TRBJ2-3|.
TGTGCCAGTAGTATAGAGACGGGAGGGACCACAGATACGCAGTATTTT
CASSIETGGTTDTQYF
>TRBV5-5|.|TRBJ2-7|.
TGTGCCAGCAGCTTGGGGGCCCCCGATCTGACCTACGAGCAGTACTTC
CASSLGAPDLTYEQYF
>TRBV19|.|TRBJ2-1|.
TGTGCCGCAGGAGAGGGGGGCTTTTACAATGAGCAGTTCTTC
CAAGEGGFYNEQFF
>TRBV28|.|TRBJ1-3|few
TGTGCCAGCAGTGGAAACACCATATATTTT
CASSGNTIYF
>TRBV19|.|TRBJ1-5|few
TGTGCCAGTAGTGAGGCCGGGCCGTGGAAACCCCAGCATTTT
CASSEAGPWKPQHF
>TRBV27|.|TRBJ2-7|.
TGTGCCAGCGGTCGAACGGCTTTATACGAGCAGTACTTC
CASGRTALYEQYF
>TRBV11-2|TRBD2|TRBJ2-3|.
TGTGCCAGCAGCTCGACTAGCGGGAGGGCAGATACGCAGTATTTT
CASSSTSGRADTQYF
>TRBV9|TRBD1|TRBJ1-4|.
TGTGCCAGCAGCGCCCCGGGACAGGGGGATGAAAAACTGTTTTTT
CASSAPGQGDEKLFF
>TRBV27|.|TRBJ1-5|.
TGTGCCAGCAGTTTATTCGCGGGGAATAGCAATCAGCCCCAGCATTTT
CASSLFAGNSNQPQHF
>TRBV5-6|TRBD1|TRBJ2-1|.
TGTGCCAGCAGCTTAATAGACAGGGCGGAGAATGAGCAGTTCTTC
CASSLIDRAENEQFF
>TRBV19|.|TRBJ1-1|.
TGTGCCAGTAGTTCTGCCCCAACTACTCGGACTGAAGCTTTCTTT
CASSSAPTTRTEAFF
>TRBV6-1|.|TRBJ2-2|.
TGTGCCAGCAGTGAGCCAGGGAGAAACACCGGGGAGCTGTTTTTT
CASSEPGRNTGELFF
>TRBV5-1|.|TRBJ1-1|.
TGCGCCAGCAGCCGTTCGGGATTAAGACGAGATGAAGCTTTCTTT
CASSRSGLRRDEAFF
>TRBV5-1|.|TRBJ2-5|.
TGCGCCAGCAGCCTAAACCAAGAGACCCAGTACTTC
CASSLNQETQYF
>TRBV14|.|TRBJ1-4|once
TGTGCCAGCAGCCCGACAGGAATGCGAGAAAAACTGTTTTTT
CASSPTGMREKLFF
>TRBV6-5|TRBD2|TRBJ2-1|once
TGTGCCAGCAGCCCTGGACTAGCGGTTCACAATGAGCAGTTCTTC
CASSPGLAVHNEQFF
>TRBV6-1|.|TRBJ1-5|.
TGTGCCAGCAGACGACCGAATAGCAATCAGCCCCAGCATTTT
CASRRPNSNQPQHF
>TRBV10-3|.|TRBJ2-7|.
TGTGCCATCAGTGGAGCCGGTAACGAGCAGTACTTC
CAISGAGNEQYF
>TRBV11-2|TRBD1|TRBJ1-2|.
TGTGCCAGCAGCTCACAGGGGGTGGGCTATGGCTACACCTTC
CASSSQGVGYGYTF
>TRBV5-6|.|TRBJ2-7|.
TGTGCCAGCAGCTTAACCATCCGGGTCTACGAGCAGTACTTC
CASSLTIRVYEQYF
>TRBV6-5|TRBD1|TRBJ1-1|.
TGTGCCAGCAGTTACTCGGCAGGGGGCGCGTACACTGAAGCTTTCTTT
CASSYSAGGAYTEAFF
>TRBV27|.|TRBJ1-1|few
TGTGCCAGCAGTTTATACAGGAGGACTGAAGCTTTCTTT
CASSLYRRTEAFF
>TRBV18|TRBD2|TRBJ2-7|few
TGTGCCAGCTCTACCCTGGCGGGGGGCCCCTACGAGCAGTACTTC
CASSTLAGGPYEQYF
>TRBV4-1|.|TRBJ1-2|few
TGCGCCAGCAGCCAAGATAGCGTCAACAACTATGGCTACACCTTC
CASSQDSVNNYGYTF
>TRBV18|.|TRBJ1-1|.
TGTGCCAGCTCACCAACAGGATTCACTGAAGCTTTCTTT
CASSPTGFTEAFF
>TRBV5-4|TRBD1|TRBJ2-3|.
TGTGCCAGCAGCCTGGACAGGGGGGCAGATACGCAGTATTTT
CASSLDRGADTQYF
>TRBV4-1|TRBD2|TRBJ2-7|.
TGCGCCAGCAGCCAAGGGTATTCGGGAGGTGCCGAGCAGTACTTC
CASSQGYSGGAEQYF
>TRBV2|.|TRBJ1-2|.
TGTGCCAGCAGTGAATATAGCTATGGCTACACCTTC
CASSEYSYGYTF